The present TCR beta chain was sequenced within a study of cytomegalovirus exposure and HLA in healthy donors. In the study overall: A preliminary data release comprised roughly 80 million unique TCRs obtained from HLA-typed donors.

A multiplex PCR was run with 60 Vbeta primers and 13 Jbeta primers. The protocol was immunoSEQ multiplex PCR, while the TCRdb copy is restricted to in-frame clones and leaves out a portion. The table records some 69,000 clones, 60% to 75% of them present only once. Findings and caveats of the study: Associated with HLA alleles at 0.05 false discovery rate in a later analysis were fewer than 20,000 TCR beta sequences.

Notes on this clone: Its target is unknown.

V was pared by 6 bases and J by 10 bases, with 13 bases between. This CDR3 comprises 13 residues. Germline V lookup: CDR1 MGHDK, CDR2 SYGVNS. The sample consisted of PBMCs. The chain uses TRBV25-1 and TRBJ1-6; D uncertain. The receptor was derived from a male donor in good health and CMV-seropositive. The CDR3 DNA is TGTGCCAGCAGCCCCGGGTCCTACTCACCCCTCCACTTT. This codes for CASSPGSYSPLHF.